This TCR beta chain was sequenced during a study of shared clonotypes between healthy human individuals. The assay was immunoSEQ multiplex PCR, and TCRdb's table has in-frame clones only and misses some. The sample has roughly 2 million clones; about 95% are singletons. Turning to this clone: Its antigen is not known.

Germline lookup yields CDR1 MNHEY and CDR2 SVGAGI. The CDR3 extends over 13 amino acids. V gave up 2 bases and J gave up 5 bases, with 9 bases separating them. The study's findings and limits: Few donors restricted represented genetic and exposure-history diversity.

Cells designated naive CD8 were CD45RO-negative and were positively selected for CCR7, with terminally differentiated effector memory CD45RA+ cells excluded. The gene calls are TRBV6-5 and TRBJ1-1; a weak D match, TRBD1 (5 bases). The sample was naive CD8+ T cells sorted from blood. The receptor was derived from a man aged 18 to 35 in good health. The CDR3: CASSYPDKTEAFF. CDR3 in DNA: TGTGCCAGCAGTTACCCGGACAAAACTGAAGCTTTCTTT.